The next 26 T cell receptor beta chains were all read from a single sample in a study of blood T cell repertoires in COVID-19 (dated by TCRdb to about 2020). The library was made by the immunoSEQ multiplex PCR assay. The table comes from immuneACCESS by way of TCRdb, which keeps in-frame sequences with V and J called. Part of the clones is missing from these tables; in studies checked, under half for an unresolved V gene and the rest for unknown reasons. Across this sample there are some 200,000 clones, with nearly 90% seen only once. The top ten clones comprise 9.5% to 15% of the sample. Material for sequencing was peripheral blood. The origin of the receptors is a woman aged 18-30 years who had recovered from COVID-19.

The V and J genes are TRBV4-3 and TRBJ2-1, with 13 bases matching TRBD2. CDR3 length: 16 amino acids. CDR1 is LGHNA and CDR2 is YSLEER in the germline V gene. With 3 bases clipped from V and 8 bases from J, the junction kept 7 bases outside the gene matches. CDR3 bases: TGCGCCAGCAGCCATGGGACTAGCGGGACCCTCTATGAGCAGTTCTTC. This encodes CASSHGTSGTLYEQFF.

The chain combines TRBV6-2 or TRBV6-3 with TRBJ2-1, with 8 bases fitting TRBD2. V gave up 5 bases and J gave up 1 base; unmatched junction bases: 7. The CDR3 sequence is 16 residues long. Germline V gives CDR1 MNHEY, CDR2 SVGEGT. DNA of the CDR3: TGTGCCAGCAGTGGTCGGGAGGGAAAGTCCTACAATGAGCAGTTCTTC. It translates to CASSGREGKSYNEQFF.

This rearrangement joins TRBV9 to TRBJ2-1; D is possibly TRBD1 (6 bases). Germline assignment: CDR1 SGDLS and CDR2 YYNGEE. The germline V and J ends were trimmed by 3 bases and 2 bases, with 12 bases remaining between them. The CDR3 spans 15 residues. CDR3 coding DNA: TGTGCCAGCAGCGAGACAGGTCGGCCCTACAATGAGCAGTTCTTC. The encoded protein is CASSETGRPYNEQFF.

The genes are TRBV19 and TRBJ2-3, with a possible D match to TRBD2 (6 bases). V lost 2 bases and J 3 bases, leaving 15 bases between the germline ends. CDR3 length: 16 residues. Germline lookup yields CDR1 LNHDA and CDR2 SQIVND (reference sequence). The CDR3 DNA is TGTGCCAGTAGTATATCTGGCGGGACGGGAACAGATACGCAGTATTTT. Its translation is CASSISGGTGTDTQYF. The complete variable domain, with remaining parts taken from reference TRBV19 and TRBJ2-3, reads DGGITQSPKYLFRKEGQNVTLSCEQNLNHDAMYWYRQDPGQGLRLIYYSQIVNDFQKGDIAEGYSVSREKKESFPLTVTSAQKNPTAFYLCASSISGGTGTDTQYFGPGTRLTVL.

V is TRBV14 and J is TRBJ2-3, with 8 bases matching TRBD1. This CDR3 has 15 residues. The trim removed 3 bases at V and 4 bases at J, leaving 6 bases unmatched. CDR1 is SGHDN and CDR2 is FVKESK in the germline V gene. CDR3 region: CASSHRGRGSDTQYF. CDR3 DNA: TGTGCCAGCAGCCACAGGGGGCGAGGGTCAGATACGCAGTATTTT.

The gene calls are TRBV27 and TRBJ2-1, with D possibly matching TRBD2 (6 bases). V lost 6 bases and J 6 bases, leaving 12 bases between the germline ends. The CDR3 is 13 residues long. Per the germline V gene, CDR1 is MNHEY and CDR2 is SMNVEV (reference sequence). The CDR3 coding sequence is TGTGCCAGCAGCATAGGGAGGATCAATGAGCAGTTCTTC. Translating it yields CASSIGRINEQFF.

The chain couples TRBV5-1 to TRBJ2-1; a weak D match, TRBD1 (5 bases). The CDR3 totals 13 residues. CDR1 SGHRS and CDR2 YFSETQ come from the germline V gene. The V end lost 2 bases, the J end lost 8 bases, and 11 bases lay between the germline ends. As DNA, the CDR3 is TGCGCCAGCAGCTTCACGCAGGGATATGAGCAGTTCTTC. Translated, it gives CASSFTQGYEQFF.

The rearrangement uses TRBV19 and TRBJ1-5; 9 positions agree with TRBD1. The ends lost 7 bases at V and 6 bases at J; junction bases unmatched: 10. Germline V gives CDR1 LNHDA, CDR2 SQIVND (reference sequence). CDR3 size: 15 residues. Here the CDR3 reads CASMTVGTGTQPQHF. Written as DNA, the CDR3 is TGTGCCAGTATGACGGTCGGGACAGGGACTCAGCCCCAGCATTTT.

V and J are TRBV7-6 and TRBJ2-1, with 10 positions matching TRBD2. Per the germline V gene, CDR1 is SGHVS and CDR2 is FNYEAQ. The CDR3 has 14 amino acids. After removal of 5 bases from V and 8 bases from J, the junction contained 6 bases not matched to a gene. CDR3 residues: CASSPGTSADEQFF. Written as DNA, the CDR3 is TGTGCCAGCAGCCCCGGGACTAGCGCCGATGAGCAGTTCTTC.

The gene calls are TRBV5-1 and TRBJ2-3; no clear D. V lost 0 bases, J lost 2 bases, and 7 bases lay in between. This CDR3 has 14 residues. Germline V lookup: CDR1 SGHRS, CDR2 YFSETQ. The CDR3 loop reads CASSLELYTDTQYF. CDR3 nucleotides: TGCGCCAGCAGCTTGGAACTCTACACAGATACGCAGTATTTT.

Points on this clone: Other DNA sequences in this specimen translate into the identical CDR3. J is TRBJ2-7 and V is TRBV5-6; TRBD1 matches at 7 bases. Germline V gene data show CDR1 as SGHDT and CDR2 as YYEEEE. The CDR3 covers 14 residues. Trimming removed 0 bases from V and 2 bases from J; junction bases left unmatched: 2. The CDR3 protein is CASSLGTGAYEQYF. The CDR3 DNA sequence: TGTGCCAGCAGCTTGGGGACAGGAGCCTACGAGCAGTACTTC.

The chain employs TRBV7-2 and TRBJ2-1; a possible D gene is TRBD2 (5 bases). Trimming removed 5 bases at V and 0 bases at J, with 14 bases between. Per germline, CDR1 SGHTA and CDR2 FQGNSA. The CDR3 is 16 residues long. The CDR3 here is CASSRTPFSSYNEQFF. For the CDR3, the DNA is TGTGCCAGCAGCAGGACTCCCTTTAGCTCCTACAATGAGCAGTTCTTC.

This clone was recorded only once. The chain recombines TRBV5-5 with TRBJ2-1; perhaps TRBD1 as D (5 bases). Germline CDR1 is SGHKS and CDR2 is YYEKEE (reference sequence). The CDR3 is 14 amino acids. V lost 3 bases to trimming and J lost 8 bases, with 15 bases between them. CDR3 residues: CASSYNLGVHEQFF. The DNA of the CDR3 is TGTGCCAGCAGCTACAACCTAGGGGTACATGAGCAGTTCTTC.

In this sample, this clone turned up a few times. V usage is TRBV19 and J usage is TRBJ2-7; 7 bases are shared with TRBD1. Germline values: CDR1 LNHDA, CDR2 SQIVND (reference sequence). The CDR3 consists of 12 residues. After removal of 5 bases from V and 5 bases from J, the junction contained 3 bases not matched to a gene. CDR3 coding DNA: TGTGCCAGTAGTTCCGACAGGGACGAGCAGTACTTC. Translated, it gives CASSSDRDEQYF.

The chain links TRBV4-1 to TRBJ2-1, with 7 bases matching TRBD2. The V and J ends lost 3 bases and 0 bases, in that order; junction bases with no gene match: 8. The germline V gene encodes CDR1 MGHRA and CDR2 YSYEKL. The CDR3 has 17 amino acids. The CDR3 bases are TGCGCCAGCAGCCAGGGGGGGAGAATAGGCTCCTACAATGAGCAGTTCTTC. Its translation is CASSQGGRIGSYNEQFF.

The chain is built from TRBV6-2 or TRBV6-3 and TRBJ2-4; D perhaps matches TRBD1 (6 bases). The CDR3 contains 17 residues. Germline V lookup: CDR1 MNHEY, CDR2 SVGEGT. Trimming took 7 bases from V and 1 from J, leaving 20 bases between them. CDR3 DNA: TGTGCCAGCAACCCGCCCCTAACAGGGTTGGCCAAAAACATTCAGTACTTC. It specifies CASNPPLTGLAKNIQYF.

This chain connects TRBV9 to TRBJ2-1, with 9 bases lining up with TRBD2. V was pared by 1 base and J by 4 bases, with 3 bases of the junction left unmatched. This CDR3 is 15 amino acids long. Per the germline V gene, CDR1 is SGDLS and CDR2 is YYNGEE. CDR3 protein: CASSVFLAGYNEQFF. The CDR3 DNA follows: TGTGCCAGCAGCGTATTCCTAGCGGGATACAATGAGCAGTTCTTC.

This chain joins TRBV30 and TRBJ1-1; possibly TRBD1 for D (6 bases). Trimming took off 3 bases at V and 5 bases at J, with 13 bases between the two ends. This CDR3 is built from 13 residues. Germline V gene sequence: CDR1 GTSNPN, CDR2 SVGIG (reference sequence). In DNA form, the CDR3 reads TGTGCCTGGAGACACAGGGAAAGGACTGAAGCTTTCTTT. Translated: CAWRHRERTEAFF.

V gene TRBV7-9 combines with J gene TRBJ2-7; TRBD1 aligns across 11 bases. Germline V lookup: CDR1 SEHNR, CDR2 FQNEAQ (reference sequence). CDR3 length: 16 residues. Unmatched junction bases numbered 6, after V lost 3 bases and J lost 2 bases. The CDR3 reads CASSFPGQGGTYEQYF. The CDR3, as DNA: TGTGCCAGCAGCTTCCCGGGACAGGGGGGAACCTACGAGCAGTACTTC.

This chain uses TRBV13 with TRBJ2-3; D is perhaps TRBD2 (5 bases). CDR1 and CDR2 (germline): PRHDT, FYEKMQ (reference sequence). The CDR3 covers 12 residues. Between the trimmed V and J ends, which lost 3 bases and 6 bases, there was a span of 7 bases. CDR3 sequence (DNA): TGTGCCAGCAGCTTGGGAGCGGATACGCAGTATTTT. As protein: CASSLGADTQYF.

The V gene is TRBV5-5, the J gene TRBJ1-1, with a weak D call TRBD1 (5 bases). Trimming pared 0 bases from V and 8 bases from J, leaving 11 bases between. CDR3 length equals 13 residues. Germline V lookup: CDR1 SGHKS, CDR2 YYEKEE (reference sequence). This chain's CDR3 is CASSLDQGPEAFF. In DNA, the CDR3 is TGTGCCAGCAGCTTGGACCAGGGCCCCGAAGCTTTCTTT.

The chain is built from TRBV28 and TRBJ2-4; 13 nucleotides agree with TRBD2. V trimming: 6 bases; J trimming: 1 base; junction bases outside the gene matches: 9. Germline loops: CDR1 MDHEN, CDR2 SYDVKM. The CDR3 totals 18 residues. The CDR3 spells CASSYTSGRAHAKNIQYF. As DNA, the CDR3 is TGTGCCAGCAGCTACACTAGCGGGAGGGCCCACGCCAAAAACATTCAGTACTTC.

The gene calls are TRBV9 and TRBJ1-1, with 7 bases that match TRBD1. Trimming took 3 bases from V and 7 from J; bases not matched to a gene: 6. The CDR3 spans 13 residues. In germline, CDR1 is SGDLS, CDR2 YYNGEE. The CDR3 here is CASSGPGTVEAFF. CDR3 bases: TGTGCCAGCAGCGGGCCCGGGACAGTTGAAGCTTTCTTT.

The J gene is TRBJ2-1, the V gene TRBV15, with TRBD2 matching over 9 bases. CDR3 size: 16 residues. The J segment lost 10 bases and the V segment lost 5 bases, leaving 15 bases of the junction unmatched. Germline lookup yields CDR1 LNHNV and CDR2 YYDKDF (reference sequence). Here the CDR3 reads CATSGLLAGGGGEQFF. The CDR3 nucleotides are TGTGCCACCAGCGGACTACTAGCGGGCGGGGGGGGCGAGCAGTTCTTC.

This chain links TRBV19 with TRBJ2-7; 13 positions agree with TRBD2. The CDR3 is 18 residues long. The germline V gene has CDR1 LNHDA and CDR2 SQIVND (reference sequence). Germline trimming cut 3 bases from V and 3 bases from J; bases unmatched to any gene: 11. In DNA form, the CDR3 reads TGTGCCAGTAGTATGAGGACTAGCGGGGGCCGAACCAGCTACGAGCAGTACTTC. This translates into CASSMRTSGGRTSYEQYF. The full variable domain, with the rest looked up from reference TRBV19 and TRBJ2-7, is DGGITQSPKYLFRKEGQNVTLSCEQNLNHDAMYWYRQDPGQGLRLIYYSQIVNDFQKGDIAEGYSVSREKKESFPLTVTSAQKNPTAFYLCASSMRTSGGRTSYEQYFGPGTRLTVT.

CDR3 region: CASSHGLSGTEAFF. The CDR3 nucleotides are TGTGCCAGCAGCCACGGTCTCTCGGGCACTGAAGCTTTCTTT. The chain carries TRBV14 and TRBJ1-1; unclear D gene. The germline V gene has CDR1 SGHDN and CDR2 FVKESK. This CDR3 is 14 amino acids long. Trimming stripped 3 bases from V and 4 bases from J, with 12 bases between.